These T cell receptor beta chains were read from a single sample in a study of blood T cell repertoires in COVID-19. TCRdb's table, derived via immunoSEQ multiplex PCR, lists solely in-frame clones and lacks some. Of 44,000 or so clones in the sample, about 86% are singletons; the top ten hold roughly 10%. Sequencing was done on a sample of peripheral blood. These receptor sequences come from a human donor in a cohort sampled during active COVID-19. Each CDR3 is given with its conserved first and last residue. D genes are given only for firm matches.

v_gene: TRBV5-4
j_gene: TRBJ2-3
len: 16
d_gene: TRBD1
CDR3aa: CASSPLVGQGTDTQYF

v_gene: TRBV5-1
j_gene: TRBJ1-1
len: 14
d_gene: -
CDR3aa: CASSAEQGNTEAFF

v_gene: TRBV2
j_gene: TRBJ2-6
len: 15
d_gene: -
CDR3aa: CASSVGASGANVLTF

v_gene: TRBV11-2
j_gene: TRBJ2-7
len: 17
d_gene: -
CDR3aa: CASSFLQPSLTSYEQYF

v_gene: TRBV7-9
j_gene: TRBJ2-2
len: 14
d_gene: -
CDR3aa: CASRFGMDTGELFF

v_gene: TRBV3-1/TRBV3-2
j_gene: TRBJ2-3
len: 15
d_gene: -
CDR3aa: CASSKRPSGTDTQYF

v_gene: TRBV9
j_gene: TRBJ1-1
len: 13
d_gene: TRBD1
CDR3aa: CASSGTGPTEAFF

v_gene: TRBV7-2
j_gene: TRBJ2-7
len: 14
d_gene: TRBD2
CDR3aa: CASSLRREGYEQYF

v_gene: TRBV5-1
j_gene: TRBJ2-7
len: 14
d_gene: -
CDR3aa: CASSLGVLFYEQYF

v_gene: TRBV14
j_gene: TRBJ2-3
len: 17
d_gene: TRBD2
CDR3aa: CASSQGWTSGATDTQYF

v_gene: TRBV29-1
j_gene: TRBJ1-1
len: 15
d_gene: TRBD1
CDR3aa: CSASRRGTGNTEAFF

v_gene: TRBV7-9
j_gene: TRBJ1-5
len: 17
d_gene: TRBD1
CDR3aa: CASSLGLAGTGDQPQHF

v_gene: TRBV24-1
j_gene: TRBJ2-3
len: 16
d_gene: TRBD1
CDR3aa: CATSDAGQEDTDTQYF

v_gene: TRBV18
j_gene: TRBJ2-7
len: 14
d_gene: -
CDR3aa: CASSPATGRYEQYF

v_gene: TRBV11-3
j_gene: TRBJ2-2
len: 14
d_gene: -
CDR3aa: CASSFLSGAGELFF

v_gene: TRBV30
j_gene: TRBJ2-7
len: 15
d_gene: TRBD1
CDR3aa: CAWSGLRAGGFEQYF

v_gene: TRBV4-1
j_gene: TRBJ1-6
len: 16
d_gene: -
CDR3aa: CASSQGGGSYNSPLHF

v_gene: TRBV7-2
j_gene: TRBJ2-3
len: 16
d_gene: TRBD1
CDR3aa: CASSQRTGQDLNTQYF